This T cell receptor beta chain was profiled in a study of blood T cell repertoires in COVID-19. The J segment lost 0 bases and the V segment lost 4 bases, leaving 4 bases of the junction unmatched. There are 15 residues in the CDR3. The V gene's germline CDR1 is SGHRS and CDR2 YFSETQ. Source study methods: How many nucleated cells were present was estimated from reference gene primer amplification. The table came from immunoSEQ multiplex PCR; TCRdb's copy has only in-frame clones and leaves some out. The D gene and trimming were derived from the DNA, and the V and J assignments and clone size from that table. The sample contains about 130,000 clones, around four fifths of which appear only once.

The rearrangement links TRBV5-1 to TRBJ1-5, with 7 bases that match TRBD1. Sequenced sample: peripheral blood. The TCR was taken from a man at least 80 years old with acute or convalescent COVID-19. CDR3 protein: CASSPTGDSNQPQHF. For the CDR3, the DNA is TGCGCCAGCAGCCCTACAGGGGATAGCAATCAGCCCCAGCATTTT.